Listed below are T cell receptor beta chains from one sample, sequenced in a study of blood T cell repertoires in COVID-19. TCRdb keeps only in-frame clones here, not all; method: immunoSEQ multiplex PCR. The repertoire has about 230,000 clones, approximately 82% of them found once; the top ten carry under 3%. Specimen: peripheral blood. These receptors originate from a woman in her sixties or seventies with active or convalescent COVID-19. Each CDR3 is given with its conserved first and last residue. D genes are given only for firm matches. The size entry is marked missing in some rows and otherwise reads once, few, many or a size class.

D gene	clone size	V gene	J gene	CDR3 DNA	CDR3 protein
TRBD1	.	TRBV18	TRBJ1-6	TGTGCCAGCTCACTGGCAGGGGGTAGGGATTCACCCCTCCACTTT	CASSLAGGRDSPLHF
.	.	TRBV19	TRBJ1-5	TGTGCCGGGGGGTCTACGAAATTGAGCAATCAGCCCCAGCATTTT	CAGGSTKLSNQPQHF
.	.	TRBV6-2/TRBV6-3	TRBJ1-1	TGTGCCAGCAGTTACGGGAGGCCCTTCACTGAAGCTTTCTTT	CASSYGRPFTEAFF
TRBD2	.	TRBV11-2	TRBJ2-5	TGTGCCAGCAGCTTAGCTTGGACTAGCGGGTACCAAGAGACCCAGTACTTC	CASSLAWTSGYQETQYF
.	.	TRBV6-5	TRBJ2-3	TGTGCCAGCACCGACAGTAGCACAGATACGCAGTATTTT	CASTDSSTDTQYF
TRBD2	once	TRBV7-8	TRBJ2-7	TGTGCCAGCCGACTAGCGGAGCTCTACGAGCAGTACTTC	CASRLAELYEQYF
.	.	TRBV3-1/TRBV3-2	TRBJ2-3	TGTGCCAGCAGCACACGGCTAGCGAGGAGCGGAGATACGCAGTATTTT	CASSTRLARSGDTQYF
TRBD2	.	TRBV18	TRBJ2-1	TGTGCCAGCTCACCCCCGGGACTAGCGACCTACAATGAGCAGTTCTTC	CASSPPGLATYNEQFF
.	.	TRBV9	TRBJ2-3	TGTGCCAGCAGGGGGCAAACAGATACGCAGTATTTT	CASRGQTDTQYF
.	.	TRBV11-2	TRBJ2-2	TGTGCCAGCAGCCAGGGATCGAACACCGGGGAGCTGTTTTTT	CASSQGSNTGELFF
.	once	TRBV5-1	TRBJ1-5	TGCGCCAGCAGCCCCGGAACAGGGCCCAGCAATCAGCCCCAGCATTTT	CASSPGTGPSNQPQHF
.	.	TRBV30	TRBJ1-4	TGTGCCTGGCAGGGTATTGCAACTAATGAAAAACTGTTTTTT	CAWQGIATNEKLFF
TRBD2	once	TRBV4-1	TRBJ2-1	TGCGCCAGCAGCCACCCGGGACTATTCTACAATGAGCAGTTCTTC	CASSHPGLFYNEQFF
.	.	TRBV21-1	TRBJ2-1	TGTGCCAGCCGCGGGATAAGACAGGGGAATGAGCAGTTCTTC	CASRGIRQGNEQFF
.	.	TRBV30	TRBJ1-2	TGTGCCTGGAGTGTACTATCGGCAGGGGGCTACACCTTC	CAWSVLSAGGYTF
.	.	TRBV7-6	TRBJ1-6	TGTGCCAGCAGCCCTTTATCCTATAATTCACCCCTCCACTTT	CASSPLSYNSPLHF
.	.	TRBV6-5	TRBJ2-1	TGTGCCAGCACGAGGTCAGGGGAGGGCAATGAGCAGTTCTTC	CASTRSGEGNEQFF
TRBD2	few	TRBV6-2/TRBV6-3	TRBJ2-7	TGTGCCAGCAGTTACAGCGGGACCCTCTCCTACGAGCAGTACTTC	CASSYSGTLSYEQYF
.	.	TRBV1	TRBJ2-5	TGCACCAATCATCTAGGAAGCCAAGAGACCCAGTACTTC	CTNHLGSQETQYF